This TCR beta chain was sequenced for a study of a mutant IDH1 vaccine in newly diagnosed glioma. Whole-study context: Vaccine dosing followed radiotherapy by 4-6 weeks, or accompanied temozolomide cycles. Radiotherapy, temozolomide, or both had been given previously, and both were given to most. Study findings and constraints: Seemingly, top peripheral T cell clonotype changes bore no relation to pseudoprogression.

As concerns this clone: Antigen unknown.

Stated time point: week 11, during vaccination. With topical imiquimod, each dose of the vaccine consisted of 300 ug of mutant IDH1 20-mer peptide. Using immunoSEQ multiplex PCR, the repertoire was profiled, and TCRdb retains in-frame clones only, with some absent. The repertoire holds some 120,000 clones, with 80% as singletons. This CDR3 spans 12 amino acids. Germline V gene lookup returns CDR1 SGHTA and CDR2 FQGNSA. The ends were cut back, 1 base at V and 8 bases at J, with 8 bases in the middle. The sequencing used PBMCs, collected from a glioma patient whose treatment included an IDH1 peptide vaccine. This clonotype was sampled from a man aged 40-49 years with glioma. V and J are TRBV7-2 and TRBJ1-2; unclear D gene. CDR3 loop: CASSLEIRGYTF. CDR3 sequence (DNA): TGTGCCAGCAGCTTAGAAATAAGAGGCTACACCTTC.